These T cell receptor beta chains were read from a single sample in a study of blood T cell repertoires in COVID-19. Here immunoSEQ multiplex PCR was the method, and the copy in TCRdb shows in-frame clones only, minus some. In the table there are 300,000 or so clones, more than 70% of which are singletons. The source material was peripheral blood. The source of these receptors is a woman under 40 who had recovered from COVID-19. Each CDR3 is given with its conserved first and last residue. The D gene is left open where the match is weak. Not every row has a clone size; where given, it reads once, few, many or a size class.

TRBV5-1	TRBJ2-2	-	TRBD2	CASSARGANTGELFF	TGCGCCAGCAGCGCGCGGGGGGCGAACACCGGGGAGCTGTTTTTT
TRBV4-3	TRBJ1-1	-	-	CASSQDSRDTEAFF	TGCGCCAGCAGCCAAGATAGCCGGGACACTGAAGCTTTCTTT
TRBV28	TRBJ2-2	-	-	CASSSMNTGELFF	TGTGCCAGCAGTTCTATGAACACCGGGGAGCTGTTTTTT
TRBV2	TRBJ2-2	-	-	CASRGDTGTGELFF	TGTGCCAGCAGGGGGGACACCGGCACCGGGGAGCTGTTTTTT
TRBV28	TRBJ2-2	-	TRBD1	CASSQGQGTGELFF	TGTGCCAGCAGTCAGGGACAGGGGACCGGGGAGCTGTTTTTT
TRBV15	TRBJ2-2	-	TRBD1	CATSERGQGDTGELFF	TGTGCCACCAGCGAGCGGGGACAGGGAGACACCGGGGAGCTGTTTTTT
TRBV30	TRBJ1-1	-	-	CAWSFRGLGEAFF	TGTGCCTGGAGTTTCCGGGGGTTGGGTGAAGCTTTCTTT
TRBV7-2	TRBJ2-3	-	TRBD2	CASSRHRPSGGGDTQYF	TGTGCCAGCAGCCGCCATAGACCCAGCGGGGGGGGAGATACGCAGTATTTT
TRBV2	TRBJ1-1	-	TRBD1	CASSVRGQGARGNTEAFF	TGTGCCAGCAGTGTAAGAGGACAGGGGGCGCGAGGGAACACTGAAGCTTTCTTT
TRBV4-2	TRBJ1-6	-	-	CASSEIFGAGGVENSPLHF	TGTGCCAGCAGCGAAATCTTTGGAGCGGGGGGGGTTGAGAATTCACCCCTCCACTTT
TRBV7-2	TRBJ2-1	-	-	CASSLGQYNEQFF	TGTGCCAGCAGCTTGGGACAATACAATGAGCAGTTCTTC
TRBV7-3	TRBJ2-2	once	TRBD2	CASSLTGGSGTGELFF	TGTGCCAGCAGCTTAACGGGAGGGTCGGGGACCGGGGAGCTGTTTTTT
TRBV30	TRBJ1-2	-	TRBD1	CAWTRGQGDGYTF	TGTGCCTGGACCAGGGGACAGGGGGATGGCTACACCTTC
TRBV10-3	TRBJ2-7	-	TRBD2	CAIRGLAGDEQYF	TGTGCCATCAGGGGGCTAGCGGGGGATGAGCAGTACTTC
TRBV30	TRBJ1-2	-	TRBD1	CAWMEKARQGGNYGYTF	TGTGCCTGGATGGAAAAGGCACGGCAGGGGGGTAACTATGGCTACACCTTC